The 32 T cell receptor beta chains listed next were all sequenced from one sample in a study of blood T cell repertoires in COVID-19. Sequenced by immunoSEQ multiplex PCR; TCRdb stores in-frame clones only, minus some. The sample lists over 150,000 clones; under 90% were seen once. Sequencing was performed on peripheral blood. The origin of the receptors is a woman older than 75 with acute or convalescent COVID-19.

This sequence joins TRBV15 and TRBJ1-6; 7 bases fit TRBD1. The CDR3 runs 14 residues. Germline CDR1 is LNHNV and CDR2 is YYDKDF (reference sequence). Trimming removed 4 bases from V and 4 bases from J; junction bases left unmatched: 1. The CDR3 is CATSTGQYNSPLHF. In DNA, the CDR3 is TGTGCCACCAGCACGGGACAGTATAATTCACCCCTCCACTTT. Full variable domain (remainder filled in from reference TRBV15 and TRBJ1-6): DAMVIQNPRYQVTQFGKPVTLSCSQTLNHNVMYWYQQKSSQAPKLLFHYYDKDFNNEADTPDNFQSRRPNTSFCFLDIRSPGLGDTAMYLCATSTGQYNSPLHFGNGTRLTVT.

The chain employs TRBV19 and TRBJ1-1; 10 positions agree with TRBD1. J gave up 0 bases and V 4 bases, and 11 bases lay outside the gene matches. This CDR3 has 18 residues. Germline loops: CDR1 LNHDA, CDR2 SQIVND (reference sequence). CDR3 DNA: TGTGCCAGTAGTACCTGGACAGGGGGTACTGGGATGAACACTGAAGCTTTCTTT. This encodes CASSTWTGGTGMNTEAFF.

This sequence joins TRBV14 and TRBJ1-2; 8 nucleotides match TRBD1. The junction had 2 bases not matched to a gene; V was cut back by 4 bases and J by 4 bases. Germline-derived CDR1 and CDR2 are SGHDN and FVKESK. There are 13 residues in the CDR3. CDR3 amino acids: CASSPGTGYGYTF. The CDR3 DNA reads as TGTGCCAGCAGCCCCGGGACAGGCTATGGCTACACCTTC.

This clone appeared once. V is TRBV25-1 and J is TRBJ1-3; 8 nucleotides line up with TRBD1. The CDR3 runs 15 residues. Germline CDR1 and CDR2: MGHDK and SYGVNS. J lost 4 bases, V lost 2 bases, and 4 bases had no gene match. The CDR3 is CASSEPGGLGNTIYF. CDR3 DNA sequence: TGTGCCAGCAGTGAACCAGGGGGCTTGGGAAACACCATATATTTT.

The rearrangement links TRBV4-1 to TRBJ2-7; the D gene is possibly TRBD2 (6 bases). Germline V lookup: CDR1 MGHRA, CDR2 YSYEKL. The CDR3 extends over 17 amino acids. Trimming removed 0 bases at V and 5 bases at J, with 20 bases between. The CDR3 here is CASSQDGVGGLLDEQYF. CDR3 bases: TGCGCCAGCAGCCAAGATGGGGTCGGGGGACTCTTAGACGAGCAGTACTTC.

The chain carries TRBV6-6 and TRBJ1-3; possibly TRBD1 for D (6 bases). There are 16 residues in the CDR3. Germline assignment: CDR1 MNHNY and CDR2 SVGAGI (reference sequence). Trimming took 6 bases from V and 0 from J, leaving 15 bases between them. The CDR3: CASSPGQRYSGNTIYF. The CDR3 nucleotides are TGTGCCAGCAGCCCCGGACAGAGGTACTCTGGAAACACCATATATTTT.

The chain carries TRBV3-1 (or the pseudogene TRBV3-2) and TRBJ1-1; D gene uncertain. Trimming stripped 1 base from V and 4 bases from J, with 10 bases between. Germline CDR1 reads LGHDT; CDR2 reads YNNKEL (reference sequence). CDR3 length: 14 residues. The CDR3 DNA reads as TGTGCCAGCAGCCAAGGTCCCCCAGGCACTGAAGCTTTCTTT. This encodes CASSQGPPGTEAFF.

CDR3 amino acids: CAASGQAWNYGYTF. CDR3 coding DNA: TGTGCCGCTTCCGGCCAGGCATGGAACTATGGCTACACCTTC. The V gene is TRBV19, the J gene TRBJ1-2; D gene unclear. V lost 11 bases and J lost 2, with 18 bases in between. This CDR3 contains 14 residues. Per the germline V gene, CDR1 is LNHDA and CDR2 is SQIVND (reference sequence).

The rearrangement links TRBV6-5 to TRBJ2-7; D is possibly TRBD2 (6 bases). CDR1 and CDR2 (germline): MNHEY, SVGAGI. There are 15 residues in the CDR3. V lost 6 bases, J lost 4 bases, and 19 bases lay in between. DNA of the CDR3: TGTGCCAGCAGGCCAAACCCGGGACTCCTATACGAGCAGTACTTC. Protein: CASRPNPGLLYEQYF.

The V gene is TRBV5-8, the J gene TRBJ2-4, with 11 positions matching TRBD1. J lost 11 bases, V lost 4 bases, and 5 bases had no gene match. This CDR3 contains 13 residues. From germline, CDR1 is SGHTS and CDR2 YDEGEE. The CDR3 loop is CASSTGQGDLQYF. Written as DNA, the CDR3 is TGTGCCAGCAGCACGGGACAGGGGGACCTTCAGTACTTC.

The chain uses TRBV5-1 and TRBJ2-1, with 8 bases lining up with TRBD2. The CDR3 has 15 residues. CDR1 and CDR2 from the germline V gene are SGHRS and YFSETQ. The V and J ends lost 1 base and 0 bases, in that order; junction bases with no gene match: 0. The CDR3 spells CASSLTSGSYNEQFF. DNA of the CDR3: TGCGCCAGCAGCTTGACTAGCGGCTCCTACAATGAGCAGTTCTTC.

This chain joins TRBV29-1 and TRBJ1-3; D unclear. V dropped 4 bases and J dropped 2 bases, with 9 bases sitting between them. CDR1 SQVTM and CDR2 ANQGSEA come from the germline V gene. The CDR3 loop spans 13 amino acids. The CDR3 reads CSVGSLAGNTIYF. DNA for the CDR3: TGCAGCGTTGGTAGTCTAGCTGGAAACACCATATATTTT.

Written as DNA, the CDR3 is TGTGCCAGCAGCCAAGTAGCAACTGACGGACAGAACACTGAAGCTTTCTTT. Translated, it gives CASSQVATDGQNTEAFF. V and J are TRBV4-2 and TRBJ1-1, with a possible D match to TRBD1 (5 bases). CDR1 is LGHNA and CDR2 is YNFKEQ in the germline V gene. Trimming stripped 1 base from V and 1 base from J, with 16 bases between. CDR3 length: 17 residues.

The gene calls are TRBV5-1 and TRBJ2-3, with 10 bases aligning to TRBD2. Germline loops: CDR1 SGHRS, CDR2 YFSETQ. Trimming removed 4 bases from V and 0 bases from J; junction bases left unmatched: 11. The CDR3 consists of 18 residues. The CDR3 DNA is TGCGCCAGCAGCCCTCCACAAGCGGGGGGGCCGAGCACAGATACGCAGTATTTT. It specifies CASSPPQAGGPSTDTQYF.

This clone showed up just a few times. The chain uses TRBV19 and TRBJ2-3, with 7 bases lining up with TRBD1. This CDR3 is 13 amino acids long. Germline CDR1 reads LNHDA; CDR2 reads SQIVND (reference sequence). V trimming: 5 bases; J trimming: 9 bases; junction bases outside the gene matches: 8. The CDR3 coding sequence is TGTGCCAGTAGTCCAAGACAGGGAATGACGCAGTATTTT. As protein: CASSPRQGMTQYF.

This clone was seen a single time. The chain employs TRBV6-5 and TRBJ2-6; D possibly corresponds to TRBD1 (5 bases). The germline CDR1 and CDR2 sequences are MNHEY and SVGAGI. The CDR3 is 15 residues long. The germline V and J ends were trimmed by 2 bases and 4 bases, with 9 bases remaining between them. The DNA for the CDR3 is TGTGCCAGCAGTTACGAAGGGGCCGGGGCCAACGTCCTGACTTTC. As protein: CASSYEGAGANVLTF.

The V gene is TRBV6-4, the J gene TRBJ2-3; 8 bases map to TRBD1. CDR3 length: 14 amino acids. The V gene end was trimmed by 2 bases and the J gene end by 6 bases; junction bases not matched to a gene: 4. Germline assignment: CDR1 MRHNA and CDR2 SNTAGT. As DNA, the CDR3 is TGTGCCAGCAGTGACGCGACAGGGGACGATACGCAGTATTTT. The encoded protein is CASSDATGDDTQYF.

The table lists this clone with a count of one. This chain uses TRBV27 with TRBJ2-5; D is possibly TRBD2 (7 bases). The germline V and J ends were trimmed by 1 base and 7 bases, with 19 bases remaining between them. CDR1 is MNHEY and CDR2 is SMNVEV in the germline V gene (reference sequence). This CDR3 comprises 16 residues. The CDR3: CASSLLRGQAPGTQYF. In nucleotides, the CDR3 is TGTGCCAGCAGTTTATTGCGGGGGCAAGCCCCGGGGACCCAGTACTTC.

The CDR3 spells CASSKQTGYNEAFF. Written as DNA, the CDR3 is TGTGCCAGCAGCAAGCAGACAGGATACAATGAAGCTTTCTTT. This rearrangement joins TRBV27 to TRBJ1-1, with a weak D call TRBD1 (6 bases). CDR3 length: 14 residues. Germline assignment: CDR1 MNHEY and CDR2 SMNVEV (reference sequence). With 6 bases removed from V and 7 bases from J, the gap between germline ends came to 18 bases.

This clone was seen many times. The chain is built from TRBV12-3 or TRBV12-4 and TRBJ1-3; unclear D gene. Trimming stripped 3 bases from V and 8 bases from J, with 11 bases between. This CDR3 contains 13 residues. CDR3 sequence (DNA): TGTGCCAGCAGTTTCTACAGCTCGGACACCATATATTTT. Its protein is CASSFYSSDTIYF.

Only a few counts were recorded for this clone. The limits of the CDR3 on the DNA are not certain, so only TCRdb's listed CDR3 is given. The chain links TRBV7-5 to TRBJ1-1. TRBV7-5 is labeled a pseudogene. A total of 16 residues make up the CDR3, ends included. The CDR3 sequence: CARSGTGVGMGTEAFF.

This chain links TRBV7-8 with TRBJ1-1, with D maybe TRBD1 (6 bases). The CDR3 is 14 residues long. The V gene lost 1 base and the J gene lost 1 base, with 7 bases spanning the gap. CDR1 and CDR2 from the germline V gene are SGHVS and FQNEAQ. The CDR3 reads CASSLGTANTEAFF. The CDR3 bases are TGTGCCAGCAGCTTAGGGACAGCGAACACTGAAGCTTTCTTT.

This chain uses TRBV19 with TRBJ2-1; 9 positions agree with TRBD1. Germline values: CDR1 LNHDA, CDR2 SQIVND (reference sequence). With V trimmed by 7 bases and J by 8 bases, 15 bases remained unmatched. This CDR3 region has 16 residues. CDR3 DNA sequence: TGTGCCAGTACGCCCCCCGGAGGGACAGGGTTGGATGAGCAGTTCTTC. Amino acid sequence: CASTPPGGTGLDEQFF.

This clone was detected once. This chain links TRBV19 with TRBJ1-4, with no clear D. This CDR3 has 15 amino acids. The V and J ends lost 7 bases and 2 bases respectively, with 14 bases between them. CDR1 LNHDA and CDR2 SQIVND come from the germline V gene (reference sequence). CDR3 in DNA: TGTGCCAGTAATTGGGCTCCGGGGACTAATGAAAAACTGTTTTTT. Protein sequence: CASNWAPGTNEKLFF.

This clone was counted a few times. The genes are TRBV4-1 and TRBJ1-1; D may be TRBD1 (5 bases). The CDR3 has 14 residues. Germline loops: CDR1 MGHRA, CDR2 YSYEKL. Trimming shortened V by 1 base and J by 0 bases, and 6 bases separated the two germline ends. As DNA, the CDR3 is TGCGCCAGCAGCCAAGGGGGGGTGAACACTGAAGCTTTCTTT. Translation: CASSQGGVNTEAFF.

This chain uses TRBV5-6 with TRBJ2-5; TRBD1 might be the D (5 bases). The CDR3 is 13 residues long. Looked up from germline, CDR1 is SGHDT and CDR2 is YYEEEE. The germline V and J ends were trimmed by 6 bases and 4 bases, with 13 bases remaining between them. The chain's CDR3 is CASTEKGPETQYF. The DNA of the CDR3 is TGTGCCAGCACCGAAAAGGGGCCAGAGACCCAGTACTTC.

This clone was recorded once. The rearrangement joins TRBV19 to TRBJ2-1; perhaps TRBD1 as D (5 bases). The CDR3 spans 15 residues. V was clipped by 6 bases and J by 5 bases, with 17 bases between them. Germline V gene data show CDR1 as LNHDA and CDR2 as SQIVND (reference sequence). DNA for the CDR3: TGTGCCAGTAGACCTTCAGGGTTTCCCCACAATGAGCAGTTCTTC. Translated: CASRPSGFPHNEQFF.

This chain links TRBV7-9 with TRBJ2-2, with 8 bases that match TRBD1. V shed 2 bases, J shed 5 bases, and the junction held 1 base outside the gene matches. The CDR3 is made up of 14 amino acids. CDR1 is SEHNR and CDR2 is FQNEAQ in the germline V gene (reference sequence). The CDR3 nucleotides are TGTGCCAGCAGCTTAACAGGGGGGACCGGGGAGCTGTTTTTT. This encodes CASSLTGGTGELFF.

The DNA for the CDR3 is TGTGCCACCCAAAACAGGGGGGATCAGCCCCAGCATTTT. Its translation is CATQNRGDQPQHF. The chain has TRBV24-1 and TRBJ1-5; 8 positions agree with TRBD1. CDR1 KGHDR and CDR2 SFDVKD come from the germline V gene. The CDR3 runs 13 residues. The trim removed 9 bases at V and 5 bases at J, leaving 5 bases unmatched.

This chain joins TRBV2 and TRBJ2-2, with 7 bases fitting TRBD1. The CDR3 totals 15 residues. With 7 bases clipped from V and 3 bases from J, the junction kept 8 bases outside the gene matches. Per germline, CDR1 SNHLY and CDR2 FYNNEI. CDR3 coding DNA: TGTGCCAGCACACTTCAGGGGGTGGACACCGGGGAGCTGTTTTTT. It codes for CASTLQGVDTGELFF. The whole variable domain, remainder taken from reference TRBV2 and TRBJ2-2, is EPEVTQTPSHQVTQMGQEVILRCVPISNHLYFYWYRQILGQKVEFLVSFYNNEISEKSEIFDDQFSVERPDGSNFTLKIRSTKLEDSAMYFCASTLQGVDTGELFFGEGSRLTVL.

The genes are TRBV29-1 and TRBJ2-3, with a possible D match to TRBD2 (5 bases). CDR1 is SQVTM, CDR2 ANQGSEA, per germline. V dropped 7 bases and J dropped 0 bases, with 14 bases sitting between them. This CDR3 contains 14 residues. The CDR3 reads CSAGPPSSTDTQYF. The CDR3 DNA sequence: TGCAGCGCTGGTCCGCCTAGCAGCACAGATACGCAGTATTTT.

The chain joins TRBV6-6 to TRBJ1-1; no definite D call. The CDR3 is 15 amino acids. Germline V CDR1 and CDR2: MNHNY, SVGAGI (reference sequence). Trimming cost V 7 bases and J 0 bases, with 15 bases left between them. In nucleotides, the CDR3 is TGTGCCAGCACCGAAGGGCAGAGGGTGAACACTGAAGCTTTCTTT. Encoded protein: CASTEGQRVNTEAFF.